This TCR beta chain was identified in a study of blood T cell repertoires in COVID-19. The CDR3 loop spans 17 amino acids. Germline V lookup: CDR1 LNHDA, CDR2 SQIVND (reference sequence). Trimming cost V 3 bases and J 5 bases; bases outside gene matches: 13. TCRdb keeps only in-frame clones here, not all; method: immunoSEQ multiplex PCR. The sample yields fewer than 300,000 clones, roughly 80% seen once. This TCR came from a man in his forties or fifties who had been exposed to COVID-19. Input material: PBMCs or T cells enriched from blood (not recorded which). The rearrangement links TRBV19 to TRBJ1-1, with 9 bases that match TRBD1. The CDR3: CASSIMTGTGLTTEAFF. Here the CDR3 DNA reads TGTGCCAGTAGTATCATGACCGGGACAGGGCTGACGACTGAAGCTTTCTTT.